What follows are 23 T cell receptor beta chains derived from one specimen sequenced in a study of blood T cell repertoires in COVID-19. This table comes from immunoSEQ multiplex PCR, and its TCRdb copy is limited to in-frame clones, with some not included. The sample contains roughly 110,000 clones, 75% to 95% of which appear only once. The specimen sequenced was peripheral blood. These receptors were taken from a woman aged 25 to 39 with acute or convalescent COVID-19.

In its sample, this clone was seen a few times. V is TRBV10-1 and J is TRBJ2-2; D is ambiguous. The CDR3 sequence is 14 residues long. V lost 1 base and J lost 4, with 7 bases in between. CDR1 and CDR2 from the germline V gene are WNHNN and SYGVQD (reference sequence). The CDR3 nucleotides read TGCGCCAGCAGTGAGTTACAGAGCACCGGGGAGCTGTTTTTT. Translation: CASSELQSTGELFF.

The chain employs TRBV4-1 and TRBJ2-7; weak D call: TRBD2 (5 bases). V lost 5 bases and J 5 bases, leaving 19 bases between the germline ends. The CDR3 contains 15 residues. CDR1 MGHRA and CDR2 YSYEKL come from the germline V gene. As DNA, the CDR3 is TGCGCCAGCAGCTCTCCGGAGAGGGCGAGGCACGAGCAGTACTTC. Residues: CASSSPERARHEQYF.

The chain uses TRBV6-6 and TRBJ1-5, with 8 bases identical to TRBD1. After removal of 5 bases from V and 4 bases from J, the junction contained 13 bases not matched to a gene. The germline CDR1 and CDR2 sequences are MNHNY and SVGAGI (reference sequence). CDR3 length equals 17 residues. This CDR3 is CASSQRQGKRGNQPQHF. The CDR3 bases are TGTGCCAGCAGTCAAAGACAGGGGAAAAGGGGGAATCAGCCCCAGCATTTT.

DNA for the CDR3: TGTGCCAGCAGCCAAGATAAACGGGGGGGCTTAGATACGCAGTATTTT. Translated: CASSQDKRGGLDTQYF. J is TRBJ2-3 and V is TRBV3-1 (or the pseudogene TRBV3-2); 8 nucleotides match TRBD2. Trimming took 0 bases from V and 5 from J; bases not matched to a gene: 7. The CDR3 has 16 amino acids. Germline V gene lookup returns CDR1 LGHDT and CDR2 YNNKEL (reference sequence).

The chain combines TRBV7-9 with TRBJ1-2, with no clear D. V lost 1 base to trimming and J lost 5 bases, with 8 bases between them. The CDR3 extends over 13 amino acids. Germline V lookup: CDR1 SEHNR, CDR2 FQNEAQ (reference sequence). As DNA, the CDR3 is TGTGCCAGCAGCTTAGTGGGGAGATATGGCTACACCTTC. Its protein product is CASSLVGRYGYTF.

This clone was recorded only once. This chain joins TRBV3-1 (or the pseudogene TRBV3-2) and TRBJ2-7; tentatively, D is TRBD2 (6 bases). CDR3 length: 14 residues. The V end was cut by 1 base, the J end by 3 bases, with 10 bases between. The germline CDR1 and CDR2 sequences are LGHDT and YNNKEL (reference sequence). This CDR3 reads CASSQGGEVYEQYF. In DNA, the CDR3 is TGTGCCAGCAGCCAAGGCGGGGAGGTCTACGAGCAGTACTTC.

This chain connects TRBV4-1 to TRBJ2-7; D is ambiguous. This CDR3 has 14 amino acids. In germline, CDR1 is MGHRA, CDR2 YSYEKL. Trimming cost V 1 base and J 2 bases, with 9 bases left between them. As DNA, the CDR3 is TGCGCCAGCAGCCAAGTACACACCGCCTACGAGCAGTACTTC. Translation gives CASSQVHTAYEQYF.

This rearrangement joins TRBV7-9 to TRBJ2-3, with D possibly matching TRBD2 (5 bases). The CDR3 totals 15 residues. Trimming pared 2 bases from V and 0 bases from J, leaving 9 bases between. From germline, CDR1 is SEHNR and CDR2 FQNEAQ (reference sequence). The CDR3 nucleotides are TGTGCCAGCAGCTTATTCGGCGGGAGCACAGATACGCAGTATTTT. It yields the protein CASSLFGGSTDTQYF.

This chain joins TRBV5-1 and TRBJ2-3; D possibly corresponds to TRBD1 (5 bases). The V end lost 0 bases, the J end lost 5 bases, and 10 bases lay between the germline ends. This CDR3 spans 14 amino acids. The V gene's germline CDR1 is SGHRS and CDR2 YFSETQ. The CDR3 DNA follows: TGCGCCAGCAGCTTGGGGGATCAGGGAGATACGCAGTATTTT. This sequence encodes CASSLGDQGDTQYF.

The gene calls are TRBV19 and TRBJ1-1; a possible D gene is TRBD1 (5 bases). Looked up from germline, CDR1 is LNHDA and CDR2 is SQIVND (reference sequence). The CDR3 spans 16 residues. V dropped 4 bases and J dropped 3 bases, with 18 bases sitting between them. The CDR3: CASSTLWRGGDTEAFF. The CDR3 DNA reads TGTGCCAGTAGTACGCTTTGGAGAGGAGGGGACACTGAAGCTTTCTTT. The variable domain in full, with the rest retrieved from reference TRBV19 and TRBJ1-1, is DGGITQSPKYLFRKEGQNVTLSCEQNLNHDAMYWYRQDPGQGLRLIYYSQIVNDFQKGDIAEGYSVSREKKESFPLTVTSAQKNPTAFYLCASSTLWRGGDTEAFFGQGTRLTVV.

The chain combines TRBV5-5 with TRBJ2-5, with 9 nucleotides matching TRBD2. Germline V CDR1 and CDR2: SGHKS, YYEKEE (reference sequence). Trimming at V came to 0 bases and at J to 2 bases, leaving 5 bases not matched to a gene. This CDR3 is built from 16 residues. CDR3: CASSLGGLAGQETQYF. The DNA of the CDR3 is TGTGCCAGCAGCTTGGGGGGGCTAGCGGGACAAGAGACCCAGTACTTC.

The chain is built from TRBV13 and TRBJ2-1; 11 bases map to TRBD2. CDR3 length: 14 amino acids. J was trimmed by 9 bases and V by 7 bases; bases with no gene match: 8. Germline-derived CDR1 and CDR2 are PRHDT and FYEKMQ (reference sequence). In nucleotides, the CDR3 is TGTGCCAGCACCGATAGCGGGAGGGCCGGTGAGCAGTTCTTC. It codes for CASTDSGRAGEQFF.

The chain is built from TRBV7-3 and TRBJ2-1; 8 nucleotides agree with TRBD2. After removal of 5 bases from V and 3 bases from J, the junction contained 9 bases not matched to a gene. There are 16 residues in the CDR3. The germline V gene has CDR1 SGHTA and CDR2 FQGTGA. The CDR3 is CASSPQTSGGYNEQFF. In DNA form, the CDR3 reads TGTGCCAGCAGCCCTCAAACTAGCGGAGGCTACAATGAGCAGTTCTTC.

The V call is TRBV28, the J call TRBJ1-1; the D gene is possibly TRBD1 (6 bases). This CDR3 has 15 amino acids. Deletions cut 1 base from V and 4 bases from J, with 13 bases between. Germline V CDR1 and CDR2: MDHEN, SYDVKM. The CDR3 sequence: CASSLYQGLGTEAFF. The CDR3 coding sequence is TGTGCCAGCAGTTTATATCAGGGGCTGGGCACTGAAGCTTTCTTT. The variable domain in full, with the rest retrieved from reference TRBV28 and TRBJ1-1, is DVKVTQSSRYLVKRTGEKVFLECVQDMDHENMFWYRQDPGLGLRLIYFSYDVKMKEKGDIPEGYSVSREKKERFSLILESASTNQTSMYLCASSLYQGLGTEAFFGQGTRLTVV.

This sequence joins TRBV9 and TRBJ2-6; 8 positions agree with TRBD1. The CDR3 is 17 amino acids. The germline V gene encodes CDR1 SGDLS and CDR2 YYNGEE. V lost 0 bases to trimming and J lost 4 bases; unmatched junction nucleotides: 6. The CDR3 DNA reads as TGTGCCAGCAGCGTAGCAGGGGGCGGAACCGGGGCCAACGTCCTGACTTTC. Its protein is CASSVAGGGTGANVLTF.

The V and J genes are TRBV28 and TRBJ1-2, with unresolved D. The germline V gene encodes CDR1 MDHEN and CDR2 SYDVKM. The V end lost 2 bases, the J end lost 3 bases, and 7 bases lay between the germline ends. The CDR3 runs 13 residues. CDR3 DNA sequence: TGTGCCAGCAGTTTACAGACTCACTATGGCTACACCTTC. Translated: CASSLQTHYGYTF.

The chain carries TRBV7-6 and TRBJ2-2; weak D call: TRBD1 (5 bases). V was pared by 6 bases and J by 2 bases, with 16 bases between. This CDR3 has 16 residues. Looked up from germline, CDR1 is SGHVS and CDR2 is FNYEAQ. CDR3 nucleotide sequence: TGTGCCAGCAGTCATAGGGGCTCCCTAAACACCGGGGAGCTGTTTTTT. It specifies CASSHRGSLNTGELFF.

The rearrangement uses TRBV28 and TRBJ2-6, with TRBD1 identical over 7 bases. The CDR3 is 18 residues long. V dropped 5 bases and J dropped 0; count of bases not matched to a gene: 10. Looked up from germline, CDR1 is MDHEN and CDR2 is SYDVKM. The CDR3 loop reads CASSLPTGKGSGANVLTF. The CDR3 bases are TGTGCCAGCAGTCTCCCGACAGGGAAGGGCTCTGGGGCCAACGTCCTGACTTTC.

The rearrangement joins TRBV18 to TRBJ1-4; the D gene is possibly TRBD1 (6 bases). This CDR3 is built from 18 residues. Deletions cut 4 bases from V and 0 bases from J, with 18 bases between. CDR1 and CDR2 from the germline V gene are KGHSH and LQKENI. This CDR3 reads CASSLKITRGATNEKLFF. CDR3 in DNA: TGTGCCAGCTCACTGAAGATTACCAGGGGAGCAACTAATGAAAAACTGTTTTTT.

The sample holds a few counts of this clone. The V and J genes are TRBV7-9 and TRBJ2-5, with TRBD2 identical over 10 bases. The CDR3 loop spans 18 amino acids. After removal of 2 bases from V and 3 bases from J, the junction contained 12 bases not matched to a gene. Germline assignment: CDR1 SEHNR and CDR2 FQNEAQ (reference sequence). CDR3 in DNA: TGTGCCAGCAGCTTACCAAGAAGGCTAGCGGGAGCCAAAGAGACCCAGTACTTC. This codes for CASSLPRRLAGAKETQYF.

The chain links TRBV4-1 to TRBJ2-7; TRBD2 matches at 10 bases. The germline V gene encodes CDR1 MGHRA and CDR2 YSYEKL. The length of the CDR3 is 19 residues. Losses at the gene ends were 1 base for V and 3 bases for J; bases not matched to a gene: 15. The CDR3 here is CASSQGAFGAGGPVYEQYF. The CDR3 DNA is TGCGCCAGCAGCCAAGGAGCGTTTGGAGCGGGAGGGCCCGTCTACGAGCAGTACTTC.

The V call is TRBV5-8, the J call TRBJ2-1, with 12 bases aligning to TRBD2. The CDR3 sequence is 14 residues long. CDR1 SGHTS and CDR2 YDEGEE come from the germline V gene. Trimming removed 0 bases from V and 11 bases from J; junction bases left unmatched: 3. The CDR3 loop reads CASSLGTSGIKQFF. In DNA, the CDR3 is TGTGCCAGCAGCTTGGGGACTAGCGGGATTAAGCAGTTCTTC.

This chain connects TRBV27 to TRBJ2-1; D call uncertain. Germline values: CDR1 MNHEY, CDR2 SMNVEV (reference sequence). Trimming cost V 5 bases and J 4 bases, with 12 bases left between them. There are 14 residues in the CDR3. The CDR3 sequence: CASSRTGAYNEQFF. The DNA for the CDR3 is TGTGCCAGCAGTCGTACGGGTGCGTACAATGAGCAGTTCTTC.